This is a list of T cell receptor beta chains from one sample in a study of sequential checkpoint blockade in melanoma. This table comes from immunoSEQ multiplex PCR, and its TCRdb copy is limited to in-frame clones, with some not included. The sample has about 9,300 clones, roughly 28% seen once. This sample comprised tumor tissue (inferred from file names), obtained from a patient given nivolumab and ipilimumab in sequence. Receptors originate from a human donor with melanoma. Each CDR3 is given with its conserved first and last residue. The order of the fields is J gene, clone size, V gene, D gene, CDR3 DNA, CDR3 protein. A D gene is named only where the DNA matches it firmly. Rows may omit the clone size; those that give it use once, few, many or a size class.

TRBJ1-5,few,TRBV6-8,-,TGTGCCAGCAGTGATTTCGGGGTAGGGCCCCAGCATTTT,CASSDFGVGPQHF
TRBJ1-3,few,TRBV6-8,-,TGTGCCAGCAGTCCTCGGGGGCCGGGCTCTGGAAACACCATATATTTT,CASSPRGPGSGNTIYF
TRBJ2-3,-,TRBV28,-,TGTGCCAGCAGCCCGTTGGACTCCACAGATACGCAGTATTTT,CASSPLDSTDTQYF
TRBJ1-1,many,TRBV6-8,-,TGTGCCAGCCGAGTTCGCCACACTGAAGCTTTCTTT,CASRVRHTEAFF
TRBJ1-6,-,TRBV6-8,-,TGTGCCAGCAGCTATAGTATTGCGGCAGGGAATTCACCCCTCCACTTT,CASSYSIAAGNSPLHF
TRBJ2-5,medium-sized,TRBV11-3,TRBD2,TGTGCCAGCAGTCTGTTAGCGGGCCAAGAGACCCAGTACTTC,CASSLLAGQETQYF
TRBJ2-1,few,TRBV11-3,-,TGTGCCAGCAGCCCGCGTATACGGTCAGTGAAGCAGTTCTTC,CASSPRIRSVKQFF
TRBJ1-1,few,TRBV6-8,-,TGTGCCAGCAGTTACTCTCCTGCACACACTGAAGCTTTCTTT,CASSYSPAHTEAFF
TRBJ2-6,few,TRBV29-1,-,TGCAGCGTTGAAGGGGGGACAGGGGCCAACGTCCTGACTTTC,CSVEGGTGANVLTF
TRBJ2-4,medium-sized,TRBV11-3,TRBD1,TGTGCCAGCAGCCCGACAGGGGGAGTCAAAAACATTCAGTACTTC,CASSPTGGVKNIQYF
TRBJ2-5,many,TRBV7-1,-,TGTGCCAGCAGCTTAGGACAGCAAGAGACCCAGTACTTC,CASSLGQQETQYF
TRBJ1-4,-,TRBV6-8,TRBD1,TGTGCCAGCAGTTACTCACGGCAGGGGGTGGAACTGTTTTTT,CASSYSRQGVELFF
TRBJ2-5,-,TRBV7-1,-,TGTGCCAGCGGAGGGGGGCACCAAGAGACCCAGTACTTC,CASGGGHQETQYF
TRBJ2-7,-,TRBV5-1,TRBD1,TGCGCCAGCAGCTTACGGACAGGGCTCTACGAGCAGTACTTC,CASSLRTGLYEQYF
TRBJ2-3,-,TRBV11-3,-,TGTGCCAGCAGCCGGTCAGGGGGCACAGATACGCAGTATTTT,CASSRSGGTDTQYF
TRBJ2-1,-,TRBV15,TRBD2,TGTGCCACCAGCAGGGGACTAGCGGGGGTCAGCTCCTACAATGAGCAGTTCTTC,CATSRGLAGVSSYNEQFF
TRBJ2-3,many,TRBV11-3,-,TGTGCCAGCAGCTTTCGGGGCACCACAGATACGCAGTATTTT,CASSFRGTTDTQYF
TRBJ2-3,few,TRBV6-8,-,TGTGCCAGCAGTGGAATAGGAGGCGGCTCCACAGATACGCAGTATTTT,CASSGIGGGSTDTQYF
TRBJ2-3,-,TRBV29-1,TRBD2,TGCAGCGCCGACTCACTAGCGGCTAGCACAGATACGCAGTATTTT,CSADSLAASTDTQYF
TRBJ1-6,-,TRBV19,-,TGTGCCAGTAGTATACGTAGGAATAATTCACCCCTCCACTTT,CASSIRRNNSPLHF
TRBJ1-2,-,TRBV5-1,-,TGCGCCAGCAGCTTGCGAGTAACTCGGAACTATGGCTACACCTTC,CASSLRVTRNYGYTF
TRBJ1-6,-,TRBV6-8,-,TGTGCCAGCAGCTACTGGACCCCAGATAATTCACCCCTCCACTTT,CASSYWTPDNSPLHF
TRBJ1-1,-,TRBV5-1,-,TGCGCCAGCAGCGTACTGCAGGGGAACACTGAAGCTTTCTTT,CASSVLQGNTEAFF
TRBJ1-1,-,TRBV5-1,TRBD1,TGCGCCAGCAGCCCTGCGACAGGGCGCACTGAAGCTTTCTTT,CASSPATGRTEAFF
TRBJ1-5,few,TRBV18,-,TGTGCCAGCTCACCAGGCGGGCAGGGCAATCAGCCCCAGCATTTT,CASSPGGQGNQPQHF
TRBJ2-7,-,TRBV15,-,TGTGCCACCAGCAGAGATCGAGGGAGCTACGAGCAGTACTTC,CATSRDRGSYEQYF
TRBJ2-3,few,TRBV5-1,-,TGCGCCAGCAGCTCATACAGTTCTAGCACAGATACGCAGTATTTT,CASSSYSSSTDTQYF
TRBJ2-7,-,TRBV19,TRBD1,TGTGCCAGTCGAGGTGCGGGACAGGACTCCTACGAGCAGTACTTC,CASRGAGQDSYEQYF
TRBJ1-1,once,TRBV10-2,-,TGCGCCAGCAGTCTAATGGAGGGAAGGGGGGTAGCTTTCTTT,CASSLMEGRGVAFF
TRBJ1-2,once,TRBV5-1,-,TGCGCCAGCAGCTTGGGTGGCAGAACCTATGGCTACACCTTC,CASSLGGRTYGYTF
TRBJ1-2,-,TRBV9,TRBD1,TGTGCCAGCAGCGTAGATCGGACAGGGGGCCTCTACACCTTC,CASSVDRTGGLYTF
TRBJ1-1,-,TRBV6-8,-,TGTGCCAGCAGGACGGGGGGGCGCAGTGAAGCTTTCTTT,CASRTGGRSEAFF
TRBJ1-5,many,TRBV11-3,TRBD1,TGTGCCAGCAGCTTAGAAATAGGAGGGGGCCATAGTCAGCCCCAGCATTTT,CASSLEIGGGHSQPQHF
TRBJ2-1,once,TRBV29-1,TRBD1,TGCAGCGTCTTGAGGGGGGACAGGGCGACAAATGAGCAGTTCTTC,CSVLRGDRATNEQFF
TRBJ1-2,-,TRBV5-1,-,TGCGCCAGCAGCTTGGGATCGCAGGGAGGGTATGGCTACACCTTC,CASSLGSQGGYGYTF
TRBJ2-1,-,TRBV12-5,-,TGTGCCAGCACTCCCGGGGGCCGGGAGCAGTTCTTC,CASTPGGREQFF
TRBJ1-2,-,TRBV19,-,TGTGCCAGTAGTTGGGTTAGTCACCCTCTGGATGGCTACACCTTC,CASSWVSHPLDGYTF
TRBJ1-6,-,TRBV9,TRBD1,TGTGCCAGCAGCGCGGGACAGTTTAATTCACCCCTCCACTTT,CASSAGQFNSPLHF
TRBJ2-3,few,TRBV11-3,-,TGTGCCAGCAGCTTGTTTTCACAGGGCGGCACAGATACGCAGTATTTT,CASSLFSQGGTDTQYF
TRBJ1-4,few,TRBV28,-,TGTGCCAGCAGTTCACGGGGCACAAGGGATGAAAAACTGTTTTTT,CASSSRGTRDEKLFF
TRBJ1-2,few,TRBV6-8,-,TGTGCCAGCAGTTCAGGACCTCAAAGAAACTATGGCTACACCTTC,CASSSGPQRNYGYTF
TRBJ2-2,few,TRBV6-8,-,TGTGCCATCAGGTTTCAGGACAGTTACACCGGGGAGCTGTTTTTT,CAIRFQDSYTGELFF
TRBJ2-1,-,TRBV28,TRBD2,TGTGCCAGCAGTTCGTCCCGAAGGGCTAGCGGGGGCCACAATGAGCAGTTCTTC,CASSSSRRASGGHNEQFF
TRBJ1-2,-,TRBV6-8,-,TGTGCCAGCAGTTACTCTTTGTATAGTGAGCGAGGCTACACCTTC,CASSYSLYSERGYTF
TRBJ2-5,few,TRBV6-8,-,TGTGCCAGCAGTCCTCGGTGGTCACTGCAAGAGACCCAGTACTTC,CASSPRWSLQETQYF
TRBJ2-1,-,TRBV18,-,TGTGCCAGCTCACCGGGTCTAGCGAGAGATGAGCAGTTCTTC,CASSPGLARDEQFF
TRBJ1-2,-,TRBV19,TRBD1,TGTGCCAGTAGTCCCTGGGACAGGGGGATCGGCTACACCTTC,CASSPWDRGIGYTF
TRBJ2-3,-,TRBV6-8,TRBD2,TGTGCCAGCAGTACCGCGGGGGGGCCTCTATCAGATACGCAGTATTTT,CASSTAGGPLSDTQYF
TRBJ1-2,-,TRBV18,-,TGTGCCAGCTCTCGAGAACCGGGGGCTTATGGCTACACCTTC,CASSREPGAYGYTF
TRBJ2-5,-,TRBV28,-,TGTGCCAGCAGCGCTCGCCCGCGGGGGACCCAGTACTTC,CASSARPRGTQYF